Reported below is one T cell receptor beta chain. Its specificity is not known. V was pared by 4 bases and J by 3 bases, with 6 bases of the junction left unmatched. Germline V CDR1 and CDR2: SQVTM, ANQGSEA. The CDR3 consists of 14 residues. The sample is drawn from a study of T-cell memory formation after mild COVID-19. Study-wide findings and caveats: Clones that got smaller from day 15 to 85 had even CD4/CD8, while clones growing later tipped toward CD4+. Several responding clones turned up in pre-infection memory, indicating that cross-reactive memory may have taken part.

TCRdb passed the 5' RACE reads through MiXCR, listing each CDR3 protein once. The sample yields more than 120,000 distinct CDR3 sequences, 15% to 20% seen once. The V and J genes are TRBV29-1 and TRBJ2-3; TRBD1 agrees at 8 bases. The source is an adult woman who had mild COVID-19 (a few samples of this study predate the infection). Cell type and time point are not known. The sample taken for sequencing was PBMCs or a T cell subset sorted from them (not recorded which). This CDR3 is CSVARDRTTDTQYF. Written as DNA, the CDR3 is TGCAGCGTTGCTAGGGACAGGACGACAGATACGCAGTATTTT.